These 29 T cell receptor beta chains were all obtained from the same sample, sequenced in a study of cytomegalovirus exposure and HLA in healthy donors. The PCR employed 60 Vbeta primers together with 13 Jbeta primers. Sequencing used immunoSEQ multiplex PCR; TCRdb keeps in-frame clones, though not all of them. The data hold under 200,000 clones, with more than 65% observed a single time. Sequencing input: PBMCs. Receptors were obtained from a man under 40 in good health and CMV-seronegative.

CDR3 sequence reads: CASSQVIGVTGELFF. The CDR3 bases are TGTGCCAGCAGCCAAGTCATCGGAGTCACCGGGGAGCTGTTTTTT. This chain links TRBV14 with TRBJ2-2; D ambiguous. Trimming removed 1 base from V and 4 bases from J, with 10 bases in between. The germline V gene encodes CDR1 SGHDN and CDR2 FVKESK. The CDR3 runs to 15 residues.

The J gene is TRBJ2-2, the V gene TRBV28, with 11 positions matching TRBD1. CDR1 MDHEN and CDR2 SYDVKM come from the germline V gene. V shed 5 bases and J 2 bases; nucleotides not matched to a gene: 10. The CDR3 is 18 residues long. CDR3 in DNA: TGTGCCAGCAGTGGCGGCCTGGGACAGGGGGTAAACACCGGGGAGCTGTTTTTT. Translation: CASSGGLGQGVNTGELFF.

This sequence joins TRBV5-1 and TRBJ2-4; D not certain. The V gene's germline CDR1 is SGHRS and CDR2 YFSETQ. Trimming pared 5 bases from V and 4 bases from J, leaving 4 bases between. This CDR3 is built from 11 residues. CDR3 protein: CASREKNIQYF. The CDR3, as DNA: TGCGCCAGCAGGGAGAAAAACATTCAGTACTTC.

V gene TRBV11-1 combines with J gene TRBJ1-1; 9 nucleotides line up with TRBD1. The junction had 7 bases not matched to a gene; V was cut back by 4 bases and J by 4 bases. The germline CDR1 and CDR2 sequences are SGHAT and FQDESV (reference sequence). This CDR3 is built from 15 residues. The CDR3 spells CASSSPTGGPTEAFF. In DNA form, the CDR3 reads TGTGCCAGCAGCTCCCCGACAGGGGGTCCCACTGAAGCTTTCTTT.

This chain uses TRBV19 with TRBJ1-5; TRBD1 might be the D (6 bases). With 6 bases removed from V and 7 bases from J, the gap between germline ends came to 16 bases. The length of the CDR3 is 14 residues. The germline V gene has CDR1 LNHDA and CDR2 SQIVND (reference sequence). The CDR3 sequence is CASSGQLVHQPQHF. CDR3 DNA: TGTGCCAGTAGCGGACAGCTCGTCCACCAGCCCCAGCATTTT.

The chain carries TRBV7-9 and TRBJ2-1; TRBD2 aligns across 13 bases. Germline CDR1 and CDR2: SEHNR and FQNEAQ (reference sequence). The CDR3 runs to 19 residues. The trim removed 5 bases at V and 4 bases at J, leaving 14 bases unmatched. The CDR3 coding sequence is TGTGCCAGCAGCCAGAGGACTAGCGGGAGCTTTAGTGTATACAATGAGCAGTTCTTC. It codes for CASSQRTSGSFSVYNEQFF.

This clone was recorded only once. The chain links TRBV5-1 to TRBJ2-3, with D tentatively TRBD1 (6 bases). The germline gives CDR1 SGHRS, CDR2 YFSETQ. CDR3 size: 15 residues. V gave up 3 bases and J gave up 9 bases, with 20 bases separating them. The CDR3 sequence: CASSSLPGQGYTQYF. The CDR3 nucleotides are TGCGCCAGCAGCTCTCTTCCGGGACAAGGATACACGCAGTATTTT.

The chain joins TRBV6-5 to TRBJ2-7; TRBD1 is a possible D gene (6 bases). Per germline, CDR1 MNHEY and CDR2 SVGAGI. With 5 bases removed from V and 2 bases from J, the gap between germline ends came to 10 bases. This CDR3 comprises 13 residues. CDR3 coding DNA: TGTGCCAGCAGTGGCTACAGGGCCTACGAGCAGTACTTC. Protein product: CASSGYRAYEQYF.

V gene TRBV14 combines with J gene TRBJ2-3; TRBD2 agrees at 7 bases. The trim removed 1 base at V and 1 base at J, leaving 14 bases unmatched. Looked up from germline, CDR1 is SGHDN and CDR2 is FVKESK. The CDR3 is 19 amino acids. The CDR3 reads CASSQGGLRGRAGTDTQYF. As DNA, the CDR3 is TGTGCCAGCAGCCAAGGAGGGTTACGAGGGAGGGCCGGCACAGATACGCAGTATTTT.

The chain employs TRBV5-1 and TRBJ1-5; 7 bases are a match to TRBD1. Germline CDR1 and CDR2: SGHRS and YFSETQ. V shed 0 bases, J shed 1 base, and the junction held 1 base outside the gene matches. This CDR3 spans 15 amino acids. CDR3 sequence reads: CASSLGQGSNQPQHF. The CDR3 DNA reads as TGCGCCAGCAGCTTGGGACAGGGAAGCAATCAGCCCCAGCATTTT. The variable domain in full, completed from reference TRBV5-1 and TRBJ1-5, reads KAGVTQTPRYLIKTRGQQVTLSCSPISGHRSVSWYQQTPGQGLQFLFEYFSETQRNKGNFPGRFSGRQFSNSRSEMNVSTLELGDSALYLCASSLGQGSNQPQHFGDGTRLSIL.

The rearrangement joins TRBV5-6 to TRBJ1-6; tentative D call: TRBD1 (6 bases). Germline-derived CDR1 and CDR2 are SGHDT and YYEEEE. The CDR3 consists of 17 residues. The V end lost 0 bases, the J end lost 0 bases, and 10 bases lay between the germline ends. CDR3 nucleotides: TGTGCCAGCAGCTTGGAGAGGGGGAGCTCCTATAATTCACCCCTCCACTTT. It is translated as CASSLERGSSYNSPLHF.

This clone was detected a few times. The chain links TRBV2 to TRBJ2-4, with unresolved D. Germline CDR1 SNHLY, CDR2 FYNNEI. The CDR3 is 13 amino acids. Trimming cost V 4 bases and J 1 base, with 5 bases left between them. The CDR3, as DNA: TGTGCCAGCAGTGCTGGCGCCAAAAACATTCAGTACTTC. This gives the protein CASSAGAKNIQYF.

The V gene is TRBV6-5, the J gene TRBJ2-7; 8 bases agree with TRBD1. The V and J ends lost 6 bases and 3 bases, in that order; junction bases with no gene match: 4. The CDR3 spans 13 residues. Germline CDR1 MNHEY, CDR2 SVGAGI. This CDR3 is CASRGQGYYEQYF. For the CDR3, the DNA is TGTGCCAGCAGAGGACAGGGCTACTACGAGCAGTACTTC.

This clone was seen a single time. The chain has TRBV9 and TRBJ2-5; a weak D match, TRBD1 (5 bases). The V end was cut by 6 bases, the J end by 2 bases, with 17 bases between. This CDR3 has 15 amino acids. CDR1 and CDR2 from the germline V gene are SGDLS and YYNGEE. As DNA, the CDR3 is TGTGCCAGCACCCTCGGACACTCGCTACAAGAGACCCAGTACTTC. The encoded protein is CASTLGHSLQETQYF.

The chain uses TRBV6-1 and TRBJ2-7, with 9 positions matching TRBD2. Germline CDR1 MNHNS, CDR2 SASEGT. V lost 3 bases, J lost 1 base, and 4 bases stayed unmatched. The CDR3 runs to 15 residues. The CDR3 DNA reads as TGTGCCAGCAGTGATGGGCTAGCGGGGTCCTACGAGCAGTACTTC. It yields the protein CASSDGLAGSYEQYF.

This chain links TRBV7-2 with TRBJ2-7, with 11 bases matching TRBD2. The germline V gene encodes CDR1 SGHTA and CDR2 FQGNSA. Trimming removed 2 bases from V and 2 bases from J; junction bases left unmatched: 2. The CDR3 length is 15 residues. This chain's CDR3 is CASSLSSGGAYEQYF. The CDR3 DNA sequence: TGTGCCAGCAGCTTAAGTAGCGGGGGGGCCTACGAGCAGTACTTC.

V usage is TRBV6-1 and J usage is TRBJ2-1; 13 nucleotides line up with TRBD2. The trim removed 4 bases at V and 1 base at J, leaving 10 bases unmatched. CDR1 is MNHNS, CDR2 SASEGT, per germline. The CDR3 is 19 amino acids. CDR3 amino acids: CASSATSGGAFASYNEQFF. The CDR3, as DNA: TGTGCCAGCAGTGCAACTAGCGGGGGGGCCTTCGCATCCTACAATGAGCAGTTCTTC.

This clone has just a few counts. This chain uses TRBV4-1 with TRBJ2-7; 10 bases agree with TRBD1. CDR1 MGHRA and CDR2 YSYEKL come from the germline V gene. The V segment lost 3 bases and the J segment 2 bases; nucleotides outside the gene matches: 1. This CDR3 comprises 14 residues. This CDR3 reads CASSHGQGAYEQYF. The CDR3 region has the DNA TGCGCCAGCAGCCACGGACAGGGGGCCTACGAGCAGTACTTC.

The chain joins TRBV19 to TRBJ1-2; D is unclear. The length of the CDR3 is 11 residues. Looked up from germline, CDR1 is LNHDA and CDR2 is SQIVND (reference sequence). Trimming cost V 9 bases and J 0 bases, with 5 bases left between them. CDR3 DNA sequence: TGTGCCAGCGCAGCTAACTATGGCTACACCTTC. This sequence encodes CASAANYGYTF.

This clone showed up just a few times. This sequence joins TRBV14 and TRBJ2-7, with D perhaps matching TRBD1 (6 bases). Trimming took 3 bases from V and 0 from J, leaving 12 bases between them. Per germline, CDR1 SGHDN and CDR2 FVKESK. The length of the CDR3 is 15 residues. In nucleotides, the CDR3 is TGTGCCAGCAGCCAGGACAGTTTGAGCTCCTACGAGCAGTACTTC. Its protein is CASSQDSLSSYEQYF.

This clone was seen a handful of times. The DNA of the CDR3 is TGTGCCAGCAGCCCCCCTCGCGGGGCGGCCTATGGCTACACCTTC. This translates into CASSPPRGAAYGYTF. The rearrangement links TRBV9 to TRBJ1-2; TRBD1 might be the D (5 bases). Germline V gives CDR1 SGDLS, CDR2 YYNGEE. V lost 4 bases, J lost 4 bases, and 17 bases lay in between. The CDR3 sequence is 15 residues long.

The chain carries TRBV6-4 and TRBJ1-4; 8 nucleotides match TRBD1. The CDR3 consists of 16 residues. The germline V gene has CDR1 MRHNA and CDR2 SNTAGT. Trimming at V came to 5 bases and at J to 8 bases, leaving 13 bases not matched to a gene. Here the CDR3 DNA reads TGTGCCAGCAGTCTCCCCCTAAAGACAGGGGACGAAAAACTGTTTTTT. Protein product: CASSLPLKTGDEKLFF.

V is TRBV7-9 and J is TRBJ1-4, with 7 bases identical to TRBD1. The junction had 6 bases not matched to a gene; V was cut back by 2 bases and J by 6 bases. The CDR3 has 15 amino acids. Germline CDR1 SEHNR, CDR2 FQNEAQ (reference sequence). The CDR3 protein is CASSLTQGGDEKLFF. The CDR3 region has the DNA TGTGCCAGCAGCTTAACGCAGGGGGGCGATGAAAAACTGTTTTTT.

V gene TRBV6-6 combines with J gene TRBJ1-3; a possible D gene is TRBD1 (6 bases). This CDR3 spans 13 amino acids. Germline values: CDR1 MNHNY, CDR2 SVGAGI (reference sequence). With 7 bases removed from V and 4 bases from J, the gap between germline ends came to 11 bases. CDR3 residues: CASKAGVGNTIYF. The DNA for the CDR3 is TGTGCCAGCAAAGCAGGGGTCGGAAACACCATATATTTT.

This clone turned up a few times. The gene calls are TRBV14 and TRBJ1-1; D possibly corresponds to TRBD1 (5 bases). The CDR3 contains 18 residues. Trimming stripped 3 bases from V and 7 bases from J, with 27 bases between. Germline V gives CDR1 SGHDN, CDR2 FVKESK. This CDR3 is CASSQLTRGIGTAGEAFF. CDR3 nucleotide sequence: TGTGCCAGCAGCCAGCTTACCCGGGGGATAGGGACTGCCGGTGAAGCTTTCTTT. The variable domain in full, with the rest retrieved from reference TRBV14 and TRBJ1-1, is EAGVTQFPSHSVIEKGQTVTLRCDPISGHDNLYWYRRVMGKEIKFLLHFVKESKQDESGMPNNRFLAERTGGTYSTLKVQPAELEDSGVYFCASSQLTRGIGTAGEAFFGQGTRLTVV.

Written as DNA, the CDR3 is TGCGCCAGCAGCTTGGCCGGCGGAGGTCTAGGGCACGGCTACACCTTC. Translation: CASSLAGGGLGHGYTF. The V gene is TRBV5-1, the J gene TRBJ1-2, with D hard to call. The V gene lost 0 bases and the J gene lost 8 bases, with 20 bases spanning the gap. Germline values: CDR1 SGHRS, CDR2 YFSETQ. This CDR3 region has 16 residues.

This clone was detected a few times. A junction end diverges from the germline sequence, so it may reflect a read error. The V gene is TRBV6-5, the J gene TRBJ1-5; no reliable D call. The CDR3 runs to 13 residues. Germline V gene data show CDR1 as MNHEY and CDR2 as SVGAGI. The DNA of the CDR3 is TGTGCCACCAGTTACGCTCTGAGTCAGCCCCAGCATTTT. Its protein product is CATSYALSQPQHF.

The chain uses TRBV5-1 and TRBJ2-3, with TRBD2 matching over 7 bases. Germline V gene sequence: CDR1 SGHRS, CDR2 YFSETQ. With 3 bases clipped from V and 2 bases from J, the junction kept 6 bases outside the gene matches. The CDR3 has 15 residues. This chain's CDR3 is CASSWGGSHTDTQYF. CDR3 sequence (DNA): TGCGCCAGCAGCTGGGGGGGGAGCCACACAGATACGCAGTATTTT.

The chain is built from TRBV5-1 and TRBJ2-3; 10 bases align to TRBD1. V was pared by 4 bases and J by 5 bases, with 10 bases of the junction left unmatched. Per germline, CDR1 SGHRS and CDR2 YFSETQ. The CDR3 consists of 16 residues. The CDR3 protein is CASSPESGQGGDTQYF. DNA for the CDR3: TGCGCCAGCAGCCCCGAATCTGGACAGGGGGGAGATACGCAGTATTTT. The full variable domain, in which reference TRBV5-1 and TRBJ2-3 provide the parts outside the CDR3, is KAGVTQTPRYLIKTRGQQVTLSCSPISGHRSVSWYQQTPGQGLQFLFEYFSETQRNKGNFPGRFSGRQFSNSRSEMNVSTLELGDSALYLCASSPESGQGGDTQYFGPGTRLTVL.